Listed below are T cell receptor beta chains from one sample, sequenced in a study of Ad26.COV2.S vaccination and SARS-CoV-2 variants. Data came from immunoSEQ multiplex PCR; TCRdb stores just in-frame clones and leaves some out. The sample carries roughly 700,000 clones, roughly 90% recorded once. The specimen was peripheral blood, collected in a trial of Ad26.COV2.S vaccine versus placebo. Receptors were obtained from a person aged 18-65 years who received the Ad26.COV2.S COVID-19 vaccine or a placebo. Each CDR3 is given with its conserved first and last residue. The order of the fields is V gene, J gene, D gene, clone size, CDR3 DNA, CDR3 protein. D genes are given only for firm matches. The size of a clone is reported for some rows only, either as once, few or many, or as a class for expanded clones.

v_gene: TRBV18
j_gene: TRBJ1-6
d_gene: NA
abundance: NA
CDR3nt: TGTGCCAGCTCAAATTCCGATTCACCCCTCCACTTT
CDR3aa: CASSNSDSPLHF

v_gene: TRBV9
j_gene: TRBJ2-2
d_gene: NA
abundance: NA
CDR3nt: TGTGCCAGCAGCGCCTTCGGGGAGCTGTTTTTT
CDR3aa: CASSAFGELFF

v_gene: TRBV4-2
j_gene: TRBJ2-3
d_gene: NA
abundance: NA
CDR3nt: TGTGCCAGCAGCCAACCGGGCGGAGATACGCAGTATTTT
CDR3aa: CASSQPGGDTQYF

v_gene: TRBV5-4
j_gene: TRBJ1-6
d_gene: TRBD1
abundance: NA
CDR3nt: TGTGCCAGCAGCTCCCGGACAGGGGGCGCGGGTTCACCCCTCCACTTT
CDR3aa: CASSSRTGGAGSPLHF

v_gene: TRBV18
j_gene: TRBJ2-1
d_gene: NA
abundance: NA
CDR3nt: TGTGCCAGCCTACAGTCACTAGGCGGGCCTAATGAGCAGTTCTTC
CDR3aa: CASLQSLGGPNEQFF

v_gene: TRBV30
j_gene: TRBJ1-3
d_gene: TRBD1
abundance: NA
CDR3nt: TGTGCCTGGAAAGGGGCGCGACAGGGGGGCTCTGGAAACACCATATATTTT
CDR3aa: CAWKGARQGGSGNTIYF

v_gene: TRBV18
j_gene: TRBJ2-4
d_gene: NA
abundance: once
CDR3nt: TGTGCCAGCTCACCACCGGGTGGAGGGATTCTAGCCAAAAACATTCAGTACTTC
CDR3aa: CASSPPGGGILAKNIQYF

v_gene: TRBV7-2
j_gene: TRBJ2-7
d_gene: NA
abundance: NA
CDR3nt: TGTGCCAGCAGCTCTCAGGGTTACGAGCAGTACTTC
CDR3aa: CASSSQGYEQYF

v_gene: TRBV19
j_gene: TRBJ2-6
d_gene: NA
abundance: NA
CDR3nt: TGTGCCAGTAGTAACCTCGATGGGGCCAACGTCCTGACTTTC
CDR3aa: CASSNLDGANVLTF

v_gene: TRBV12-3/TRBV12-4
j_gene: TRBJ2-1
d_gene: NA
abundance: NA
CDR3nt: TGTGCCAGCAGTTTAGGTGTAGTGGAGCAGTTCTTC
CDR3aa: CASSLGVVEQFF

v_gene: TRBV7-9
j_gene: TRBJ2-7
d_gene: TRBD1
abundance: few
CDR3nt: TGTGCCAGCAGCTTTACAGGGGAAGCCTACGAGCAGTACTTC
CDR3aa: CASSFTGEAYEQYF

v_gene: TRBV4-3
j_gene: TRBJ2-6
d_gene: NA
abundance: NA
CDR3nt: TGCGCCAGCAGCCAGGACAGTTACTCTGGGGCCAACGTCCTGACTTTC
CDR3aa: CASSQDSYSGANVLTF

v_gene: TRBV6-4
j_gene: TRBJ2-1
d_gene: TRBD2
abundance: many
CDR3nt: TGTGCCAGCAGTGACTCCCCGGGAGGGGCGGGGAATGAGCAGTTCTTC
CDR3aa: CASSDSPGGAGNEQFF

v_gene: TRBV10-3
j_gene: TRBJ2-7
d_gene: NA
abundance: NA
CDR3nt: TGTGCCATCAGTGAGTCCCCCACTAGGCTCGAGCAGTACTTC
CDR3aa: CAISESPTRLEQYF

v_gene: TRBV29-1
j_gene: TRBJ1-1
d_gene: NA
abundance: NA
CDR3nt: TGCAGCGTTGACGGCCAGGGAGGTACTGAAGCTTTCTTT
CDR3aa: CSVDGQGGTEAFF

v_gene: TRBV19
j_gene: TRBJ1-2
d_gene: TRBD1
abundance: NA
CDR3nt: TGTGCCAGTAGTTTGGGACAGGGGGCTATTTTTGGCTACACCTTC
CDR3aa: CASSLGQGAIFGYTF

v_gene: TRBV29-1
j_gene: TRBJ2-4
d_gene: NA
abundance: NA
CDR3nt: TGCAGCGTCGCTGACAGGACCAAAAACATTCAGTACTTC
CDR3aa: CSVADRTKNIQYF

v_gene: TRBV5-1
j_gene: TRBJ1-6
d_gene: TRBD1
abundance: NA
CDR3nt: TGCGCCAGCAGCCCCAGGGGGCTCAATAATTCACCCCTCCACTTT
CDR3aa: CASSPRGLNNSPLHF

v_gene: TRBV30
j_gene: TRBJ2-3
d_gene: NA
abundance: NA
CDR3nt: TGTGCGGAGGGTTCTACAGATACGCAGTATTTT
CDR3aa: CAEGSTDTQYF

v_gene: TRBV29-1
j_gene: TRBJ1-1
d_gene: NA
abundance: NA
CDR3nt: TGCAGCCCCCAAAGGCGGGGGCCCACTGAAGCTTTCTTT
CDR3aa: CSPQRRGPTEAFF

v_gene: TRBV5-4
j_gene: TRBJ1-5
d_gene: NA
abundance: NA
CDR3nt: TGTGCCAGCAGCCCGGACGGAAACAATCAGCCCCAGCATTTT
CDR3aa: CASSPDGNNQPQHF

v_gene: TRBV7-2
j_gene: TRBJ1-2
d_gene: TRBD1
abundance: NA
CDR3nt: TGTGCCAGCAGCTCGACAGGGGACTATGGCTACACCTTC
CDR3aa: CASSSTGDYGYTF

v_gene: TRBV6-5
j_gene: TRBJ2-7
d_gene: NA
abundance: NA
CDR3nt: TGTGCCAGCAGTTTATCCTTTACCGGGACAACCTACGAGCAGTACTTC
CDR3aa: CASSLSFTGTTYEQYF

v_gene: TRBV4-1
j_gene: TRBJ2-3
d_gene: NA
abundance: NA
CDR3nt: TGCGCCAGCAGCCAAGAAGGCTTCGCTGATACGCAGTATTTT
CDR3aa: CASSQEGFADTQYF

v_gene: TRBV19
j_gene: TRBJ2-7
d_gene: NA
abundance: few
CDR3nt: TGTGCCAGTAGTATAGGGGACTCGTCCTACGAGCAGTACTTC
CDR3aa: CASSIGDSSYEQYF

v_gene: TRBV5-1
j_gene: TRBJ2-5
d_gene: NA
abundance: NA
CDR3nt: TGCGCCAGCAGCTTGGTAGGCGGTGAAGAGACCCAGTACTTC
CDR3aa: CASSLVGGEETQYF

v_gene: TRBV5-6
j_gene: TRBJ2-5
d_gene: TRBD2
abundance: NA
CDR3nt: TGTGCCAGCAGCTGGACTAGCGGGGGGGCCGCGGAGACCCAGTACTTC
CDR3aa: CASSWTSGGAAETQYF

v_gene: TRBV27
j_gene: TRBJ2-1
d_gene: TRBD2
abundance: NA
CDR3nt: TGTGCCAGCAGTCTGGGACTAGCGGAGAGAGGGCAGTTCTTC
CDR3aa: CASSLGLAERGQFF

v_gene: TRBV6-2/TRBV6-3
j_gene: TRBJ2-1
d_gene: TRBD2
abundance: NA
CDR3nt: TGTGCCAGCAGTTACTCGGGGCTAGCGGGAGGGTTTTACAATGAGCAGTTCTTC
CDR3aa: CASSYSGLAGGFYNEQFF

v_gene: TRBV5-4
j_gene: TRBJ1-3
d_gene: TRBD1
abundance: NA
CDR3nt: TGTGCCAGCAGCTTGGCAGGGGGACTTGGAAACACCATATATTTT
CDR3aa: CASSLAGGLGNTIYF

v_gene: TRBV19
j_gene: TRBJ1-5
d_gene: NA
abundance: NA
CDR3nt: TGTGCCAGTAGGGATCTTAACAAGGATCAGCCCCAGCATTTT
CDR3aa: CASRDLNKDQPQHF

v_gene: TRBV3-1/TRBV3-2
j_gene: TRBJ2-3
d_gene: TRBD2
abundance: NA
CDR3nt: TGTGCCAGCAGCCAGACTAGCGGGGACTTTATTAGCACAGATACGCAGTATTTT
CDR3aa: CASSQTSGDFISTDTQYF

v_gene: TRBV15
j_gene: TRBJ2-5
d_gene: NA
abundance: NA
CDR3nt: TGTGCCACCAGCAGAATAGGCGGGGCTGAGACCCAGTACTTC
CDR3aa: CATSRIGGAETQYF

v_gene: TRBV4-3
j_gene: TRBJ2-1
d_gene: NA
abundance: NA
CDR3nt: TGCGCCAGCAGCCAAGGGGGGAATGAGCAGTTCTTC
CDR3aa: CASSQGGNEQFF

v_gene: TRBV24-1
j_gene: TRBJ2-7
d_gene: TRBD2
abundance: NA
CDR3nt: TGTGCCACCAGTGAGGCAGGGACTAGCGACTCCTACGAGCAGTACTTC
CDR3aa: CATSEAGTSDSYEQYF

v_gene: TRBV27
j_gene: TRBJ2-7
d_gene: NA
abundance: NA
CDR3nt: TGTGCCAGCAGTTTTGGTAAGGAGGAGTACGAGCAGTACTTC
CDR3aa: CASSFGKEEYEQYF

v_gene: TRBV6-1
j_gene: TRBJ1-1
d_gene: NA
abundance: NA
CDR3nt: TGTGCCAGCAGTGAAGTGGGGAACACTGAAGCTTTCTTT
CDR3aa: CASSEVGNTEAFF

v_gene: TRBV18
j_gene: TRBJ1-2
d_gene: TRBD1
abundance: NA
CDR3nt: TGTGCCAGCTCACCATCAGGGGGCGCGGCTGACTATGGCTACACCTTC
CDR3aa: CASSPSGGAADYGYTF

v_gene: TRBV10-3
j_gene: TRBJ2-1
d_gene: NA
abundance: once
CDR3nt: TGTGCCATCACAACGGGGGACAATGAGCAGTTCTTC
CDR3aa: CAITTGDNEQFF

v_gene: TRBV6-5
j_gene: TRBJ2-1
d_gene: NA
abundance: NA
CDR3nt: TGTGCCAGCAAGCCGGGACGTGGTGAGCAGTTCTTC
CDR3aa: CASKPGRGEQFF

v_gene: TRBV7-9
j_gene: TRBJ2-1
d_gene: NA
abundance: NA
CDR3nt: TGTGCCAGCAGCTTTAACAGGGACAATGAGCAGTTCTTC
CDR3aa: CASSFNRDNEQFF

v_gene: TRBV6-2/TRBV6-3
j_gene: TRBJ2-3
d_gene: TRBD2
abundance: NA
CDR3nt: TGTGCCAGCAGTACCCGGACTAGCGGGAGTCGAGATACGCAGTATTTT
CDR3aa: CASSTRTSGSRDTQYF

v_gene: TRBV2
j_gene: TRBJ1-4
d_gene: NA
abundance: NA
CDR3nt: TGTGCCAGCAGTGTTGGGCAAGGGGAGTCTGAAAAACTGTTTTTT
CDR3aa: CASSVGQGESEKLFF

v_gene: TRBV21-1
j_gene: TRBJ1-1
d_gene: NA
abundance: NA
CDR3nt: TGTGCCAGCAGCACCTGGGACAGGGGGAAGAGGGACACTGAAGCTTTCTTT
CDR3aa: CASSTWDRGKRDTEAFF

v_gene: TRBV7-9
j_gene: TRBJ2-3
d_gene: NA
abundance: NA
CDR3nt: TGTGCCAGCAGTCTAAATAGCGTGGGAGATACGCAGTATTTT
CDR3aa: CASSLNSVGDTQYF

v_gene: TRBV12-1
j_gene: TRBJ2-7
d_gene: NA
abundance: NA
CDR3nt: TGTGCCAGCAGCTTTGGTAGGACGTTTACCTACGAGCAGTACTTC
CDR3aa: CASSFGRTFTYEQYF

v_gene: TRBV5-6
j_gene: TRBJ2-3
d_gene: TRBD1
abundance: NA
CDR3nt: TGTGCCAGCAGCTATCAGGACAGGGCTGCAGATACGCAGTATTTT
CDR3aa: CASSYQDRAADTQYF

v_gene: TRBV11-3
j_gene: TRBJ2-1
d_gene: TRBD2
abundance: NA
CDR3nt: TGTGCCAGCAGCGGCCTCGGGCTAGCGGGTTACAATGAGCAGTTCTTC
CDR3aa: CASSGLGLAGYNEQFF

v_gene: TRBV15
j_gene: TRBJ2-7
d_gene: TRBD1
abundance: NA
CDR3nt: TGTGCCACCAGCAGAGAGAGACAGGGTCCCTCCTACGAGCAGTACTTC
CDR3aa: CATSRERQGPSYEQYF

v_gene: TRBV14
j_gene: TRBJ1-3
d_gene: NA
abundance: once
CDR3nt: TGTGCCAGCAGCCAAGACCTGTCTGGAAACACCATATATTTT
CDR3aa: CASSQDLSGNTIYF

v_gene: TRBV30
j_gene: TRBJ2-7
d_gene: NA
abundance: NA
CDR3nt: TGTGCCTGGAGTGGAGGAATGGGGGGCCACGAGCAGTACTTC
CDR3aa: CAWSGGMGGHEQYF

v_gene: TRBV20-1
j_gene: TRBJ2-1
d_gene: NA
abundance: NA
CDR3nt: TGCAGTGCTAGTCCGCTAGAGGGCCATCATGATGAGCAGTTCTTC
CDR3aa: CSASPLEGHHDEQFF

v_gene: TRBV20-1
j_gene: TRBJ1-5
d_gene: TRBD1
abundance: NA
CDR3nt: TGCAGTGCTAGTAGACAGGGGCAAAATCAGCCCCAGCATTTT
CDR3aa: CSASRQGQNQPQHF

v_gene: TRBV11-2
j_gene: TRBJ2-7
d_gene: NA
abundance: NA
CDR3nt: TGTGCCAGCAGCTTCATTAGCGGTTCCTACGAGCAGTACTTC
CDR3aa: CASSFISGSYEQYF

v_gene: TRBV5-6
j_gene: TRBJ1-1
d_gene: NA
abundance: NA
CDR3nt: TGTGCCAGCAGCACAATTGTGAACACTGAAGCTTTCTTT
CDR3aa: CASSTIVNTEAFF

v_gene: TRBV6-2/TRBV6-3
j_gene: TRBJ1-5
d_gene: TRBD1
abundance: once
CDR3nt: TGTGCCAGCAGTCCCGACAGGGCTGAACGACAGCCCCAGCATTTT
CDR3aa: CASSPDRAERQPQHF

v_gene: TRBV27
j_gene: TRBJ2-7
d_gene: NA
abundance: NA
CDR3nt: TGTGCCAGCAGTTGGGGGGCCGAGCAGTACTTC
CDR3aa: CASSWGAEQYF

v_gene: TRBV19
j_gene: TRBJ2-7
d_gene: NA
abundance: NA
CDR3nt: TGTGCCAGTAGTACCCCCGGACAACCTTCCTACGAGCAGTACTTC
CDR3aa: CASSTPGQPSYEQYF

v_gene: TRBV6-1
j_gene: TRBJ2-2
d_gene: NA
abundance: NA
CDR3nt: TGTGCCAGCAGTGTTGGGCCGCGGATTAACACCGGGGAGCTGTTTTTT
CDR3aa: CASSVGPRINTGELFF